A single sample is the source of the 27 T cell receptor beta chains below, sequenced in a study of shared clonotypes between healthy human individuals. The method was immunoSEQ multiplex PCR; TCRdb's version includes in-frame clones alone and lacks a portion of them. The table has around 1.1 million clones, about 84% seen once. Sample: memory CD4+ T cells from PBMCs. Described subset: CD45RA-negative fraction. The receptors come from a young man in good health. Some clones in this sample may be carry-over from other donors' samples.

The chain carries TRBV7-2 and TRBJ1-1, with TRBD1 as a possible D gene (6 bases). The V end was cut by 8 bases, the J end by 1 base, with 17 bases between. CDR1 and CDR2 (germline): SGHTA, FQGNSA. The CDR3 spans 15 residues. In nucleotides, the CDR3 is TGTGCCAGCGGAGGGGGGAACAGGTGGAACACTGAAGCTTTCTTT. It codes for CASGGGNRWNTEAFF.

This clone was counted a few times. The chain uses TRBV5-1 and TRBJ1-2, with D uncertain. The CDR3 length is 13 residues. Germline CDR1 is SGHRS and CDR2 is YFSETQ. Deletions cut 2 bases from V and 7 bases from J, with 12 bases between. Here the CDR3 reads CASSLSEEAGYTF. In nucleotides, the CDR3 is TGCGCCAGCAGCTTAAGTGAAGAAGCTGGCTACACCTTC. The variable domain in full, with the rest retrieved from reference TRBV5-1 and TRBJ1-2, is KAGVTQTPRYLIKTRGQQVTLSCSPISGHRSVSWYQQTPGQGLQFLFEYFSETQRNKGNFPGRFSGRQFSNSRSEMNVSTLELGDSALYLCASSLSEEAGYTFGSGTRLTVV.

The genes are TRBV27 and TRBJ2-7; tentative D call: TRBD1 (6 bases). This CDR3 spans 15 amino acids. The germline gives CDR1 MNHEY, CDR2 SMNVEV (reference sequence). Trimming removed 5 bases at V and 6 bases at J, with 20 bases between. The DNA of the CDR3 is TGTGCCAGCAGTCCGCGGTCACAGGCAGGGGCCGAGCAGTACTTC. It specifies CASSPRSQAGAEQYF.

The V and J genes are TRBV11-2 and TRBJ1-5; D perhaps matches TRBD1 (5 bases). Trimming left V 5 bases short and J 2 bases short, with 16 bases between. The V gene's germline CDR1 is SGHAT and CDR2 FQNNGV. The CDR3 contains 16 residues. The CDR3 sequence is CASSPGSGMGNQPQHF. The CDR3, as DNA: TGTGCCAGCAGCCCCGGTTCAGGGATGGGCAATCAGCCCCAGCATTTT.

V gene TRBV7-8 combines with J gene TRBJ2-7; D gene uncertain. The V end lost 4 bases, the J end lost 4 bases, and 8 bases lay between the germline ends. The CDR3 consists of 12 residues. CDR1 is SGHVS and CDR2 is FQNEAQ in the germline V gene. The DNA of the CDR3 is TGTGCCAGCAGCTCGAGAGCTTACGAGCAGTACTTC. Protein: CASSSRAYEQYF.

The chain has TRBV7-6 and TRBJ1-5; D ambiguous. V was shortened by 2 bases and J by 7 bases, with 15 bases between the two germline ends. The CDR3 covers 15 residues. CDR1 and CDR2 from the germline V gene are SGHVS and FNYEAQ. The CDR3 protein is CASSLSGGSGQPQHF. CDR3 nucleotides: TGTGCCAGCAGCTTATCGGGCGGCTCGGGGCAGCCCCAGCATTTT.

V is TRBV6-5 and J is TRBJ1-2; no definite D call. Germline CDR1 is MNHEY and CDR2 is SVGAGI. V lost 6 bases to trimming and J lost 7 bases, with 15 bases between them. The CDR3 runs to 13 residues. The CDR3 coding sequence is TGTGCCAGCAGCCGTACCGCGGGGAGTGGCTACACCTTC. It is translated as CASSRTAGSGYTF.

The CDR3 here is CASSLGRRTGSGEQYF. CDR3 sequence (DNA): TGTGCCAGCAGCTTAGGGCGGCGAACCGGATCCGGCGAGCAGTACTTC. The V gene is TRBV7-3, the J gene TRBJ2-7; D is ambiguous. The V end was cut by 2 bases, the J end by 6 bases, with 20 bases between. Germline V gene data show CDR1 as SGHTA and CDR2 as FQGTGA. The CDR3 has 16 amino acids.

The V gene is TRBV29-1, the J gene TRBJ2-5; D is undetermined. This CDR3 has 12 amino acids. The germline V gene encodes CDR1 SQVTM and CDR2 ANQGSEA. V was trimmed by 0 bases and J by 1 base, leaving 3 bases between them. The CDR3 spells CSVEDSQETQYF. The DNA of the CDR3 is TGCAGCGTTGAAGACAGCCAAGAGACCCAGTACTTC.

The chain joins TRBV6-5 to TRBJ2-3, with no clear D. CDR3 size: 14 residues. Germline CDR1 is MNHEY and CDR2 is SVGAGI. Trimming left V 7 bases short and J 2 bases short, with 13 bases between. The DNA for the CDR3 is TGTGCCAGCACGGCCTCGACGAACACAGATACGCAGTATTTT. It encodes CASTASTNTDTQYF.

The V and J genes are TRBV29-1 and TRBJ1-2, with D possibly being TRBD1 (6 bases). This CDR3 is 12 amino acids long. Per the germline V gene, CDR1 is SQVTM and CDR2 is ANQGSEA. Trimming took 2 bases from V and 6 from J, leaving 10 bases between them. This chain's CDR3 is CSVERQADGYTF. DNA of the CDR3: TGCAGCGTTGAAAGACAGGCTGATGGCTACACCTTC.

The chain recombines TRBV4-2 with TRBJ2-1; 13 nucleotides agree with TRBD2. Losses at the gene ends were 6 bases for V and 7 bases for J; bases not matched to a gene: 6. Per the germline V gene, CDR1 is LGHNA and CDR2 is YNFKEQ. The CDR3 is made up of 15 amino acids. Here the CDR3 DNA reads TGTGCCAGCAGGCGGACTAGCGGGAGAGAGAATGAGCAGTTCTTC. It is translated as CASRRTSGRENEQFF.

The chain combines TRBV4-1 with TRBJ2-5; D is undetermined. This CDR3 comprises 12 residues. CDR1 is MGHRA and CDR2 is YSYEKL in the germline V gene. V lost 5 bases and J lost 5, with 9 bases in between. As DNA, the CDR3 is TGCGCCAGCAGCTTACATGGGGAGACCCAGTACTTC. The encoded protein is CASSLHGETQYF.

The rearrangement joins TRBV7-6 to TRBJ2-6; 7 bases fit TRBD1. The CDR3 consists of 17 residues. V shed 1 base and J 4 bases; nucleotides not matched to a gene: 7. Germline loops: CDR1 SGHVS, CDR2 FNYEAQ. CDR3 nucleotide sequence: TGTGCCAGCAGCTTAGTGCCAGACAGGGCAGGGGCCAACGTCCTGACTTTC. Protein product: CASSLVPDRAGANVLTF.

The chain is built from TRBV9 and TRBJ2-5, with D uncertain. Trimming removed 4 bases from V and 1 base from J, with 11 bases in between. Per germline, CDR1 SGDLS and CDR2 YYNGEE. The CDR3 is made up of 14 amino acids. The CDR3 DNA follows: TGTGCCAGCAGCCCCCGCGAAGGCCAAGAGACCCAGTACTTC. This gives the protein CASSPREGQETQYF.

The rearrangement uses TRBV2 and TRBJ2-3; D not resolved. The CDR3 runs to 15 residues. V lost 8 bases to trimming and J lost 2 bases, with 17 bases between them. Germline V gives CDR1 SNHLY, CDR2 FYNNEI. The CDR3 sequence: CASLKAPRYTDTQYF. Here the CDR3 DNA reads TGTGCCAGCCTGAAGGCTCCACGCTACACAGATACGCAGTATTTT.

V gene TRBV5-1 combines with J gene TRBJ2-1; 12 nucleotides align to TRBD1. There are 16 residues in the CDR3. Trimming took 4 bases from V and 9 from J; bases not matched to a gene: 11. Germline values: CDR1 SGHRS, CDR2 YFSETQ. CDR3 sequence reads: CASSTNSGQGAGEQFF. The CDR3 DNA reads TGCGCCAGCAGCACTAACTCGGGACAGGGGGCGGGTGAGCAGTTCTTC.

This chain joins TRBV6-6 and TRBJ2-7; 9 nucleotides line up with TRBD2. This CDR3 comprises 12 residues. The germline CDR1 and CDR2 sequences are MNHNY and SVGAGI (reference sequence). J was trimmed by 13 bases and V by 8 bases; bases with no gene match: 12. The DNA of the CDR3 is TGTGCCAGCTCGACTAGCGGATACGTCTACTACTTC. Protein sequence: CASSTSGYVYYF.

The chain has TRBV10-3 and TRBJ2-5; D possibly uses TRBD1 or TRBD2 (5 bases each). The J call is uncertain, as TRBJ2-7 better fits the DNA end. CDR3 length: 18 amino acids. Germline-derived CDR1 and CDR2 are ENHRY and SYGVKD. The CDR3 DNA is TGTGCCATCAGTGAGACAACGCCTTGGGTGGGGGAAACCTACGAGCAGTACTTC. This sequence encodes CAISETTPWVGETYEQYF.

This sequence joins TRBV9 and TRBJ2-3; no clear D. The CDR3 contains 15 residues. V lost 0 bases and J 2 bases, leaving 10 bases between the germline ends. Germline V gene lookup returns CDR1 SGDLS and CDR2 YYNGEE. CDR3: CASSVVGTPTDTQYF. The CDR3 nucleotides read TGTGCCAGCAGCGTAGTAGGAACACCCACAGATACGCAGTATTTT.

As DNA, the CDR3 is TGTGCCTGTTCGGGACAGGCAATTAATGAAAAACTGTTTTTT. As protein: CACSGQAINEKLFF. The rearrangement uses TRBV30 and TRBJ1-4; 8 bases are a match to TRBD1. The CDR3 has 14 amino acids. The germline CDR1 and CDR2 sequences are GTSNPN and SVGIG (reference sequence). V gave up 6 bases and J gave up 4 bases; unmatched junction bases: 7.

The rearrangement links TRBV6-6 to TRBJ2-3; D may be TRBD1 or TRBD2 (5 bases each). The CDR3 contains 16 residues. V lost 0 bases to trimming and J lost 1 base, with 11 bases between them. CDR1 is MNHNY, CDR2 SVGAGI, per germline (reference sequence). The CDR3 reads CASSYSSTGRTDTQYF. The DNA of the CDR3 is TGTGCCAGCAGTTACTCTAGTACGGGGCGCACAGATACGCAGTATTTT.

This clone was picked up a small number of times. This chain uses TRBV9 with TRBJ2-3, with TRBD2 identical over 9 bases. The CDR3 is 16 residues long. Looked up from germline, CDR1 is SGDLS and CDR2 is YYNGEE. Trimming at V came to 2 bases and at J to 6 bases, leaving 10 bases not matched to a gene. CDR3 sequence reads: CASSVSSGMEGDTQYF. The CDR3 bases are TGTGCCAGCAGCGTGTCTAGCGGGATGGAGGGGGATACGCAGTATTTT.

J is TRBJ1-5 and V is TRBV7-9; D is undetermined. Per the germline V gene, CDR1 is SEHNR and CDR2 is FQNEAQ (reference sequence). V gave up 5 bases and J gave up 9 bases, with 14 bases separating them. The CDR3 runs 13 residues. DNA for the CDR3: TGTGCCAGCAGCGAGGCGGCCTTAACGCCCCAGCATTTT. This sequence encodes CASSEAALTPQHF.

The chain recombines TRBV28 with TRBJ1-5, with D hard to call. V was cut by 5 bases and J by 3 bases, with 14 bases left in between. CDR3 length equals 15 residues. The germline CDR1 and CDR2 sequences are MDHEN and SYDVKM. The CDR3 is CASSPRTPNNQPQHF. The CDR3 bases are TGTGCCAGCAGTCCGAGGACGCCAAACAATCAGCCCCAGCATTTT.

The J gene is TRBJ2-3, the V gene TRBV4-3; 9 bases are shared with TRBD2. V lost 5 bases to trimming and J lost 3 bases; unmatched junction nucleotides: 12. The V gene's germline CDR1 is LGHNA and CDR2 YSLEER. The CDR3 length is 17 residues. The CDR3 here is CASSKGRASGTTDTQYF. The CDR3 DNA follows: TGCGCCAGCAGCAAAGGGCGCGCTAGCGGGACAACAGATACGCAGTATTTT.

The rearrangement joins TRBV7-3 to TRBJ2-2; 8 nucleotides agree with TRBD2. V trimming: 3 bases; J trimming: 0 bases; junction bases outside the gene matches: 6. The germline gives CDR1 SGHTA, CDR2 FQGTGA. This CDR3 region has 17 residues. The CDR3 DNA sequence: TGTGCCAGCAGCTTCACTAGCGGAGGGTCGAACACCGGGGAGCTGTTTTTT. Protein: CASSFTSGGSNTGELFF.